The present T cell receptor beta chain was sequenced within a study of neurological immune-mediated disorders. This clonotype has at least ten counts. CDR1 and CDR2 (germline): SGHRS, YFSETQ. V dropped 5 bases and J dropped 5 bases, with 15 bases sitting between them. The CDR3 consists of 14 residues. The method for making cDNA was 5'RACE, and it used 10-nucleotide random UMIs. Every sequencing run generated in excess of 160 million TCR-beta sequences. These sequences covered 15-18 subjects. TCRdb used MiXCR to reprocess the 5' RACE reads, holding one entry per CDR3 protein. This sample has about 10,000 distinct CDR3 sequences, with 20% to 25% found just once. Input was some 1 million sorted T cells, either CD4+ or CD8+.

The sequencing input was CD8+ T cells from blood. The TCR was taken from a woman in her thirties or forties with multiple sclerosis. The rearrangement joins TRBV5-1 to TRBJ2-3; a weak D match, TRBD2 (6 bases). The CDR3 reads CASSLAPYIDTQYF. Here the CDR3 DNA reads TGCGCCAGCAGTCTAGCGCCTTATATAGATACGCAGTATTTT.